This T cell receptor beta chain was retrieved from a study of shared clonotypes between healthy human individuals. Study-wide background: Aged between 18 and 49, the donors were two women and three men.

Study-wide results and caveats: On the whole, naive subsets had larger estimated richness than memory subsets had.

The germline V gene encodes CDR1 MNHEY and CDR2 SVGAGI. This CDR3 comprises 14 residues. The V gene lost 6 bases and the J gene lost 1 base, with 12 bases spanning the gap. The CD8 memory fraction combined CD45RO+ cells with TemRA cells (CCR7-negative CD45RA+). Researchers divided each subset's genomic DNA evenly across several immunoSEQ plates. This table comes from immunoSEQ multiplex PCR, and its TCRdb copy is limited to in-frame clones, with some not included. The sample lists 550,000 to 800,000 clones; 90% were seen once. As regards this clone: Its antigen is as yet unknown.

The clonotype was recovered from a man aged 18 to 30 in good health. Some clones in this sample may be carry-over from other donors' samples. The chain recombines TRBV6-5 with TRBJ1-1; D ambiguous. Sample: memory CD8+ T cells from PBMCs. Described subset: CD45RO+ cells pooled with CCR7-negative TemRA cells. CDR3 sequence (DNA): TGTGCCAGCAGACGGGCCATCAGGAACACTGAAGCTTTCTTT. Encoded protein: CASRRAIRNTEAFF.